This TCR beta chain was sequenced in a study of identical twins. Germline values: CDR1 KGHDR, CDR2 SFDVKD. The CDR3 consists of 13 residues. Deletions cut 6 bases from V and 5 bases from J, with 10 bases between. To note about this clonotype: Its cognate antigen is unknown.

TCRdb reanalysed the 5' RACE reads using MiXCR and keeps one entry per CDR3 protein. The sample has about 1.7 million distinct CDR3 sequences, about 32% seen once. Overall study results and limits: With abundant cord blood beta clonotypes, insertions were fewer; memory repertoires showed no such pattern. Models underpredicted monozygotic twin sharing of out-of-frame TCR alpha.

Sequencing was carried out using cord blood. The chain links TRBV24-1 to TRBJ1-5; D is unresolved. The origin of this receptor is a newborn girl in good health. CDR3 sequence (DNA): TGTGCCACCAGTTCTAGGAGGGATCAGCCCCAGCATTTT. It encodes CATSSRRDQPQHF.